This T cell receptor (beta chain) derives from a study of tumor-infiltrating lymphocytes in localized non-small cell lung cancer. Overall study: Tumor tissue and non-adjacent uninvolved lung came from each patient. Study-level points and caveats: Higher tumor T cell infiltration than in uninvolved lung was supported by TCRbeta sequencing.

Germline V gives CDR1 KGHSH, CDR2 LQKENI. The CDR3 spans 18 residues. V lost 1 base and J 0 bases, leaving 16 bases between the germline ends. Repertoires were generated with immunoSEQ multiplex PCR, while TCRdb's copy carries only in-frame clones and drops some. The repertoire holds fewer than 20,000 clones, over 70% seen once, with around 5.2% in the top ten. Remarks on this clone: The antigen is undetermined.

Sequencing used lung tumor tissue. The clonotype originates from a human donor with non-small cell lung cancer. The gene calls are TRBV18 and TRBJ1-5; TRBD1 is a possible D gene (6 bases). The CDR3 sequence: CASSPQAPATGSNQPQHF. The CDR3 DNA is TGTGCCAGCTCACCACAAGCGCCTGCGACAGGTAGCAATCAGCCCCAGCATTTT.